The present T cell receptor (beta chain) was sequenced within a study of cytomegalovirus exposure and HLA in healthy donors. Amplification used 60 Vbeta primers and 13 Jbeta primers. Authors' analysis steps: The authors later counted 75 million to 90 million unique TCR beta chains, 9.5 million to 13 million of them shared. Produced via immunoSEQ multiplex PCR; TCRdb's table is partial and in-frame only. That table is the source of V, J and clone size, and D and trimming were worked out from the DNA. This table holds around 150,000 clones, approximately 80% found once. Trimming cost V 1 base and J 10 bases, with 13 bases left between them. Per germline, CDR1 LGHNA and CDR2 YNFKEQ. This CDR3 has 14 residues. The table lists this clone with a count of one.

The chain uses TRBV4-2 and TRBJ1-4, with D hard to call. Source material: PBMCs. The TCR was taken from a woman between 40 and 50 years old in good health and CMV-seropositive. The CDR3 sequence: CASSQGTQRLKLFF. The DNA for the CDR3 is TGTGCCAGCAGCCAAGGAACCCAGCGGTTAAAACTGTTTTTT.